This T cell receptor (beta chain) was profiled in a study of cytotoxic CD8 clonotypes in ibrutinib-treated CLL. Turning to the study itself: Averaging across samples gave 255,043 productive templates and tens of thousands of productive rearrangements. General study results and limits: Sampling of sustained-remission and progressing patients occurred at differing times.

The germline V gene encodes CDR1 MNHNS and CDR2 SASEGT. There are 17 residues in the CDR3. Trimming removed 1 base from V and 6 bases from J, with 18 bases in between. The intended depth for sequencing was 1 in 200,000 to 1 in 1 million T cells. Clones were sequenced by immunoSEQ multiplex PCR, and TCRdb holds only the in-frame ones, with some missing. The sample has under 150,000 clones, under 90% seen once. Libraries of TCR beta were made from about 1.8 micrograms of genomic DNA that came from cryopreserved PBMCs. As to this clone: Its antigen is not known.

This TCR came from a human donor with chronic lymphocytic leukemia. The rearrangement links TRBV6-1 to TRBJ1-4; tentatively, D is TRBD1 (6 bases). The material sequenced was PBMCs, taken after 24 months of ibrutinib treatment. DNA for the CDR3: TGTGCCAGCAGTGAAGGGGCCCCCGGGACATCTTATGAAAAACTGTTTTTT. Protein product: CASSEGAPGTSYEKLFF.